This T cell receptor beta chain was captured in a study of shared clonotypes between healthy human individuals (dated by TCRdb to the early 2020s). Describing the broader study: The cohort comprised a couple of women and three men aged 18 to 49 years. For each donor, CD4 naive and CD4 memory were each run on three plates, CD8 naive on two plates, and CD8 memory on one plate. The study deeply sequenced blood TCR repertoires of about five healthy adults to estimate repertoire size and the extent of clonotype sharing between individuals. Libraries were prepared and TCR repertoires were sequenced by different laboratories using diverse techniques, in order to increase sequencing depth and limit assay-specific biases. Per donor, leukapheresis produced somewhere between about 0.94 and 10 billion PBMCs. Points the paper makes about the study in general: Clonotypes shared by all four sorted-subset donors showed higher generation probabilities than non-shared clonotypes. Rarefaction of sorted-subset datasets indicated incomplete sequencing despite the large sequencing depth. Pairwise subsampling led to the expectation that sequencing depth would affect the degree of clonotype sharing among donors. Naive subsets generally had larger estimated clonotype richness than memory subsets. The genetic and exposure-history diversity represented was limited by the small number of donors. Sampling was restricted to blood, and TCR repertoires in tissues likely differ from the TCR repertoires found in blood. When several donors were compared, the shared fraction of clonotypes was about 5.5% for naive CD4, around 3.6% for naive CD8, about 2.4% for memory CD4, and about 0.36% for memory CD8.

TCR CDR3 regions were amplified from genomic DNA by multiplex PCR using the deep immunoSEQ assay. For each cell subset, the extracted genomic DNA was distributed evenly across all wells of several immunoSEQ 96-well plates, and each plate served as one replicate. Each replicate PCR for sorted subsets received approximately 200 ng genomic DNA, equal to tens of thousands of T cell genomes. The purified libraries were quantified using a Qubit 3.0 fluorometer, sized with a Bioanalyzer 2100, and then quantified again using the KAPA Library Quantification kit. A separate single-read 150-cycle Illumina NextSeq 550 flow cell was used to sequence each immunoSEQ 96-well plate. The authors' pipeline ran thus. Because the immunoSEQ output included only junctional sequences and no quality scores, the filtering could not be the same as the filtering used for full-length reads. To assign V/J genes and CDR3, sequences were annotated against IMGT germline references using PyIR, a Python wrapper for IgBLAST v1.9. Reads with weak V/J assignments (E-value above 1e-6), missing CDR3, stop codons, out-of-frame junctions, or ambiguous translated residues were removed. V3J clonotypes were defined as sequences sharing an identical inferred V gene, J gene, and CDR3 amino acid sequence. Percentage overlap between repertoires was computed as shared unique clonotypes divided by the size of the smaller repertoire. Repertoire richness was assessed with RTK rarefaction, the Chao1 estimator, and Recon v2.1 estimates of unobserved clonotypes. OLGA was used to compute generation probabilities for all TCRbeta clonotypes that the gDNA method yielded from a handful of donors. This immuneACCESS table, as held by TCRdb, lists in-frame sequences with V and J called but not all clones. Of the missing ones, under half trace to an unresolved V gene in checked studies; the others have no known cause. V, J and clone size are those of that table, while D and trimming were read from the DNA. The table for this sample lists more than 1,200,000 clones; around 98.5% of them were counted only once. 0.3% to 0.45% of the sample is held by the ten biggest clonotypes.

The CDR3 goes from the cysteine to the phenylalanine over 14 residues. The kept DNA is CDR3 alone, 42 bases in frame from the first base. For this chain, trimming is 5 bases at the V end and 4 bases at the J end, and the number of junction bases without a gene match is 5. Sequences MNHEY (CDR1) and SMNVEV (CDR2) are obtained from the germline V gene (reference sequence). As for this clone: The antigen it recognizes is unknown. No base quality information exists; no much larger clone differs at one position.

Healthy HIV-negative adults with no recently reported acute infections or vaccinations were included as donors. Only Caucasian adults living in Nashville, Tennessee, USA were represented among the donors. CD4+ T cells were enriched by magnetic negative selection; naive cells were then positively selected on CD45RA, and the negative fraction formed the memory subset. Blood was collected by leukapheresis, and PBMCs were isolated by Ficoll-Histopaque density gradient centrifugation and then cryopreserved in liquid nitrogen vapor phase. Analytical flow cytometry was used to check the purity and quantity of every magnetically sorted T cell population. Genomic DNA was isolated from each sorted fraction and quantified by UV absorbance on a Nanodrop 2000c.

The source is a man in his thirties or forties in good health. The chain was built from TRBV27 and TRBJ1-2; 9 nucleotides in the junction match TRBD1. Sequenced sample: naive CD4+ T cells sorted from blood. Sample cell subset or site, as interpreted from the label and publication: CD45RA+ positively selected. The DNA sequence is given as TGTGCCAGCAGTCCCACAGGGGGCAGCTATGGCTACACCTTC. Its amino acids are CASSPTGGSYGYTF.